Here is one T cell receptor (beta chain) with its context. Profiled with immunoSEQ multiplex PCR; TCRdb holds only in-frame clones, not every one. The table records 280,000 or so clones, 88% of them present only once. The sample originates from a study of blood T cell repertoires in COVID-19. Across the whole study: The samples span acute and convalescent COVID-19 from the United States, Italy and Spain.

V trimming: 2 bases; J trimming: 5 bases; junction bases outside the gene matches: 4. CDR1 and CDR2 (germline): SGHDT, YYEEEE. This CDR3 region has 15 residues. This chain joins TRBV5-6 and TRBJ2-5, with 12 bases matching TRBD2. The receptor comes from a young man with active or convalescent COVID-19. Source material: peripheral blood. This chain's CDR3 is CASSLLAGGLETQYF. The CDR3 coding sequence is TGTGCCAGCAGCTTACTAGCGGGGGGCCTGGAGACCCAGTACTTC.